These 32 T cell receptor beta chains were all obtained from the same sample, sequenced in a study of OX40 agonist ivuxolimab in advanced cancers. This table comes from immunoSEQ multiplex PCR, and its TCRdb copy is limited to in-frame clones, with some not included. The data contain tens of thousands of clones, roughly 92% of them singletons. Source: CD4+ or CD8+ T cells sorted from blood, taken in a trial of the OX40 agonist ivuxolimab. The receptors stem from an adult with an advanced solid tumor such as melanoma, head and neck, liver or kidney cancer.

V is TRBV19 and J is TRBJ2-7; a possible D gene is TRBD2 (6 bases). Per the germline V gene, CDR1 is LNHDA and CDR2 is SQIVND (reference sequence). The CDR3 is 13 residues long. Trimming removed 3 bases from V and 5 bases from J, with 11 bases in between. The CDR3 nucleotides are TGTGCCAGTAGTATCCCCGCGGGGAACGAGCAGTACTTC. This encodes CASSIPAGNEQYF.

V gene TRBV5-5 combines with J gene TRBJ2-5; D gene ambiguous. V shed 0 bases and J shed 4 bases, with 7 bases lying between them. CDR3 length: 13 amino acids. Germline V gives CDR1 SGHKS, CDR2 YYEKEE (reference sequence). The CDR3 DNA reads TGTGCCAGCAGCTTGGGCGACGGAGAGACCCAGTACTTC. Its protein product is CASSLGDGETQYF.

The genes are TRBV5-3 and TRBJ2-7, with D perhaps TRBD2 (6 bases). TRBV5-3 carries the ORF label, with uncertain function. Trimming left V 5 bases short and J 2 bases short, with 11 bases between. The CDR3 sequence is 13 residues long. The CDR3 DNA follows: TGTGCCAGAAGGAGCGGGCTAGCCTACGAGCAGTACTTC. This codes for CARRSGLAYEQYF.

The rearrangement uses TRBV28 and TRBJ2-1; TRBD2 aligns across 7 bases. Germline loops: CDR1 MDHEN, CDR2 SYDVKM. Trimming cost V 6 bases and J 6 bases; bases outside gene matches: 11. The CDR3 extends over 15 amino acids. CDR3 sequence reads: CASSPWGGSINEQFF. The CDR3 DNA sequence: TGTGCCAGCAGCCCCTGGGGCGGGAGTATCAATGAGCAGTTCTTC. Supplemented by reference TRBV28 and TRBJ2-1, the full variable domain reads DVKVTQSSRYLVKRTGEKVFLECVQDMDHENMFWYRQDPGLGLRLIYFSYDVKMKEKGDIPEGYSVSREKKERFSLILESASTNQTSMYLCASSPWGGSINEQFFGPGTRLTVL.

The rearrangement links TRBV5-6 to TRBJ2-5, with 9 bases identical to TRBD1. V was clipped by 6 bases and J by 3 bases; unmatched bases: 9. Germline values: CDR1 SGHDT, CDR2 YYEEEE. This CDR3 contains 15 residues. CDR3 DNA sequence: TGTGCCAGCATAAGCTTGGGGGACAGGGAAGAGACCCAGTACTTC. Its translation is CASISLGDREETQYF.

CDR3 DNA: TGTGCCAGCAGCCCTCCTTTAAGCGACACAGATACGCAGTATTTT. This sequence encodes CASSPPLSDTDTQYF. V gene TRBV13 combines with J gene TRBJ2-3; unclear D gene. This CDR3 contains 15 residues. Trimming removed 5 bases from V and 2 bases from J, with 14 bases in between. Germline CDR1 is PRHDT and CDR2 is FYEKMQ (reference sequence).

V is TRBV27 and J is TRBJ1-3; D unclear. This CDR3 has 13 residues. Trimming shortened V by 2 bases and J by 8 bases, and 10 bases separated the two germline ends. The germline gives CDR1 MNHEY, CDR2 SMNVEV (reference sequence). In DNA form, the CDR3 reads TGTGCCAGCAGTTTAACGACCGGGGACACCATATATTTT. Amino acid sequence: CASSLTTGDTIYF.

The V call is TRBV15, the J call TRBJ2-5; a weak D match, TRBD2 (6 bases). The CDR3 extends over 16 amino acids. The V end lost 0 bases, the J end lost 7 bases, and 18 bases lay between the germline ends. CDR1 LNHNV and CDR2 YYDKDF come from the germline V gene (reference sequence). The CDR3 sequence: CATSRDRAGLWSTQYF. The CDR3 nucleotides read TGTGCCACCAGCAGAGATCGAGCGGGCCTATGGTCGACCCAGTACTTC.

This clone was seen once. The V gene is TRBV10-1, the J gene TRBJ2-3; D ambiguous. Trimming pared 3 bases from V and 5 bases from J, leaving 6 bases between. CDR1 and CDR2 from the germline V gene are WNHNN and SYGVQD (reference sequence). The CDR3 is 12 residues long. DNA of the CDR3: TGCGCCAGCAGTGAAAACGGAGATACGCAGTATTTT. Its translation is CASSENGDTQYF.

The chain couples TRBV28 to TRBJ2-3, with D perhaps matching TRBD2 (6 bases). Germline CDR1 MDHEN, CDR2 SYDVKM. This CDR3 spans 17 amino acids. Trimming shortened V by 2 bases and J by 2 bases, and 17 bases separated the two germline ends. In nucleotides, the CDR3 is TGTGCCAGCAGTTTAGAAGCCCCGGGACTCCTCACAGATACGCAGTATTTT. Its protein product is CASSLEAPGLLTDTQYF.

V usage is TRBV19 and J usage is TRBJ2-1, with 8 bases lining up with TRBD2. The germline gives CDR1 LNHDA, CDR2 SQIVND (reference sequence). CDR3 size: 16 residues. V lost 3 bases and J lost 2; bases outside the gene matches: 6. The CDR3: CASSIFSGGPYNEQFF. The CDR3 DNA sequence: TGTGCCAGTAGTATTTTCAGCGGGGGCCCCTACAATGAGCAGTTCTTC.

This rearrangement joins TRBV7-9 to TRBJ2-1, with TRBD2 matching 9 bases. Germline V gene data show CDR1 as SEHNR and CDR2 as FQNEAQ (reference sequence). This CDR3 comprises 15 residues. Unmatched junction bases numbered 13, after V lost 7 bases and J lost 9 bases. The CDR3 spells CASTIRVAGDGEQFF. CDR3 coding DNA: TGTGCCAGCACTATAAGGGTAGCGGGAGATGGTGAGCAGTTCTTC.

The CDR3 DNA is TGTGCCAGCAGTGAACGGACGGGCCCCGTGTATGAGCAGTTCTTC. This translates into CASSERTGPVYEQFF. The genes are TRBV2 and TRBJ2-1, with D unclear. The ends were cut back, 2 bases at V and 8 bases at J, with 16 bases in the middle. The germline V gene has CDR1 SNHLY and CDR2 FYNNEI. CDR3 length equals 15 residues.

There are a few counts of this clone. The V gene is TRBV2, the J gene TRBJ1-1, with D maybe TRBD1 (5 bases). Germline V gene lookup returns CDR1 SNHLY and CDR2 FYNNEI. V was pared by 3 bases and J by 0 bases, with 11 bases between. This CDR3 contains 15 residues. The CDR3 reads CASSDPGRLNTEAFF. The DNA for the CDR3 is TGTGCCAGCAGTGATCCGGGACGGCTGAACACTGAAGCTTTCTTT.

The rearrangement joins TRBV6-1 to TRBJ2-1; TRBD2 might be the D (5 bases). V lost 6 bases and J lost 3, with 12 bases in between. Germline CDR1 and CDR2: MNHNS and SASEGT. CDR3 length: 14 amino acids. CDR3 residues: CASRWDSVYNEQFF. CDR3 nucleotides: TGTGCCAGCAGATGGGATAGCGTCTACAATGAGCAGTTCTTC.

This chain links TRBV6-5 with TRBJ2-5; the D is unclear. Germline V CDR1 and CDR2: MNHEY, SVGAGI. The CDR3 is 14 amino acids. V lost 2 bases to trimming and J lost 4 bases, with 11 bases between them. CDR3 DNA sequence: TGTGCCAGCAGTTACGGACCAAGAGGAGAGACCCAGTACTTC. Translation: CASSYGPRGETQYF.

The chain recombines TRBV27 with TRBJ1-1; D is ambiguous. The CDR3 sequence is 13 residues long. Germline values: CDR1 MNHEY, CDR2 SMNVEV (reference sequence). Between the trimmed V and J ends, which lost 5 bases and 1 base, there was a span of 8 bases. Here the CDR3 reads CASSEDWNTEAFF. The CDR3 nucleotides are TGTGCCAGCAGTGAGGACTGGAACACTGAAGCTTTCTTT.

This clone came up once. This chain joins TRBV5-1 and TRBJ2-1; 9 bases fit TRBD2. The CDR3 spans 16 residues. The germline V gene has CDR1 SGHRS and CDR2 YFSETQ. Germline trimming cut 1 base from V and 4 bases from J; bases unmatched to any gene: 6. CDR3 residues: CASSLSGLATYNEQFF. Written as DNA, the CDR3 is TGCGCCAGCAGCTTGAGCGGACTAGCGACTTACAATGAGCAGTTCTTC.

The genes are TRBV28 and TRBJ2-2; D remains ambiguous. V was pared by 3 bases and J by 6 bases, with 2 bases between. The CDR3 has 11 amino acids. Germline V gene data show CDR1 as MDHEN and CDR2 as SYDVKM. In DNA, the CDR3 is TGTGCCAGCAGTTTCCCCGGGGAGCTGTTTTTT. Translation: CASSFPGELFF.

The V gene is TRBV14, the J gene TRBJ2-1; 11 bases agree with TRBD2. Germline V gene sequence: CDR1 SGHDN, CDR2 FVKESK. V lost 3 bases, J lost 5 bases, and 6 bases stayed unmatched. This CDR3 region has 16 residues. The DNA for the CDR3 is TGTGCCAGCAGCCAGGGAATGGGACTAGCGGACAATGAGCAGTTCTTC. Its protein is CASSQGMGLADNEQFF.

This chain uses TRBV19 with TRBJ2-7; D is perhaps TRBD2 (5 bases). This CDR3 comprises 16 residues. Germline V gene sequence: CDR1 LNHDA, CDR2 SQIVND (reference sequence). CDR3 sequence reads: CVKIWPREHRAYEQYF. The CDR3 DNA reads TGTGTCAAAATATGGCCGAGGGAGCACCGCGCCTACGAGCAGTACTTC.

This clone came up once. The chain has TRBV27 and TRBJ2-5; D is unresolved. Germline V lookup: CDR1 MNHEY, CDR2 SMNVEV (reference sequence). The CDR3 consists of 15 residues. Trimming left V 3 bases short and J 4 bases short, with 15 bases between. CDR3 nucleotide sequence: TGTGCCAGCAGTTTGAATTGGGGAATAGGAGAGACCCAGTACTTC. This gives the protein CASSLNWGIGETQYF.

V is TRBV30 and J is TRBJ1-2; possibly TRBD1 for D (5 bases). The V end lost 4 bases, the J end lost 7 bases, and 16 bases lay between the germline ends. CDR3 length: 13 amino acids. Germline-derived CDR1 and CDR2 are GTSNPN and SVGIG (reference sequence). CDR3 DNA: TGTGCCTGGACCGATGAACAGGTCCCTGGCTACACCTTC. It codes for CAWTDEQVPGYTF.

The chain has TRBV6-1 and TRBJ2-3, with 11 bases fitting TRBD2. CDR3 length: 12 amino acids. Looked up from germline, CDR1 is MNHNS and CDR2 is SASEGT. V shed 10 bases, J shed 6 bases, and the junction held 3 bases outside the gene matches. The chain's CDR3 is CATGLAADTQYF. The CDR3 bases are TGTGCCACGGGACTAGCGGCGGATACGCAGTATTTT.

The CDR3 reads CASSAGTSAYQETQYF. DNA of the CDR3: TGTGCCAGCAGCGCCGGGACTAGCGCTTACCAAGAGACCCAGTACTTC. V gene TRBV9 combines with J gene TRBJ2-5; the match to TRBD2 covers 10 bases. Trimming at V came to 3 bases and at J to 0 bases, leaving 5 bases not matched to a gene. CDR3 length: 16 residues. Per germline, CDR1 SGDLS and CDR2 YYNGEE.

The chain employs TRBV30 and TRBJ1-4, with D possibly matching TRBD1 (5 bases). V was cut by 7 bases and J by 3 bases, with 15 bases left in between. This CDR3 spans 14 amino acids. Germline V gives CDR1 GTSNPN, CDR2 SVGIG (reference sequence). CDR3 amino acids: CALTTVRANEKLFF. The CDR3, as DNA: TGTGCCTTAACGACAGTCAGGGCTAATGAAAAACTGTTTTTT.

This chain uses TRBV11-2 with TRBJ2-7; D is undetermined. In germline, CDR1 is SGHAT, CDR2 FQNNGV. V shed 5 bases and J shed 7 bases, with 9 bases lying between them. This CDR3 comprises 11 residues. The CDR3 bases are TGTGCCAGCAGCGCGTATAGGGAGCAGTACTTC. Translation: CASSAYREQYF.

The J gene is TRBJ2-1, the V gene TRBV9, with a weak D call TRBD2 (5 bases). The CDR3 length is 15 residues. Germline V lookup: CDR1 SGDLS, CDR2 YYNGEE. Trimming took 4 bases from V and 2 from J, leaving 13 bases between them. CDR3 amino acids: CASSPRRTAYNEQFF. The CDR3 DNA follows: TGTGCCAGCAGCCCCCGTAGGACTGCCTACAATGAGCAGTTCTTC.

V and J are TRBV7-9 and TRBJ2-5, with 11 bases fitting TRBD1. The CDR3 sequence is 14 residues long. Germline CDR1 reads SEHNR; CDR2 reads FQNEAQ (reference sequence). V was pared by 7 bases and J by 5 bases, with 6 bases of the junction left unmatched. The CDR3 coding sequence is TGTGCCAGCATCGGGACAGGGGGATCGGAGACCCAGTACTTC. Translating it yields CASIGTGGSETQYF. The full variable domain, completed using reference TRBV7-9 and TRBJ2-5, is DTGVSQNPRHKITKRGQNVTFRCDPISEHNRLYWYRQTLGQGPEFLTYFQNEAQLEKSRLLSDRFSAERPKGSFSTLEIQRTEQGDSAMYLCASIGTGGSETQYFGPGTRLLVL.

The rearrangement links TRBV7-2 to TRBJ2-7; the match to TRBD2 covers 9 bases. With V trimmed by 1 base and J by 5 bases, 12 bases remained unmatched. The CDR3 has 17 amino acids. CDR1 SGHTA and CDR2 FQGNSA come from the germline V gene. The CDR3 sequence: CASSLVVISGSINEQYF. The DNA for the CDR3 is TGTGCCAGCAGCTTAGTTGTAATTAGCGGGAGTATAAACGAGCAGTACTTC. The complete variable domain, with remaining parts taken from reference TRBV7-2 and TRBJ2-7, reads GAGVSQSPSNKVTEKGKDVELRCDPISGHTALYWYRQSLGQGLEFLIYFQGNSAPDKSGLPSDRFSAERTGGSVSTLTIQRTQQEDSAVYLCASSLVVISGSINEQYFGPGTRLTVT.

V and J are TRBV2 and TRBJ2-7; 7 bases agree with TRBD1. CDR1 is SNHLY and CDR2 is FYNNEI in the germline V gene. Trimming cost V 10 bases and J 0 bases; bases outside gene matches: 12. The CDR3 spans 15 residues. The DNA of the CDR3 is TGTGCCACTACTCCTCGGGACAGTCGCTCCTACGAGCAGTACTTC. It specifies CATTPRDSRSYEQYF.

The rearrangement uses TRBV10-3 and TRBJ2-3; 9 nucleotides align to TRBD2. The germline CDR1 and CDR2 sequences are ENHRY and SYGVKD. V dropped 3 bases and J dropped 2; count of bases not matched to a gene: 9. The CDR3 has 17 residues. The CDR3 reads CAISDPQREATTDTQYF. As DNA, the CDR3 is TGTGCCATCAGTGATCCCCAGCGGGAGGCCACCACAGATACGCAGTATTTT.